This passage covers 30 T cell receptor beta chains from one sample sequenced in a study of blood T cell repertoires in COVID-19. Generated by immunoSEQ multiplex PCR, the TCRdb table keeps only in-frame clones and is missing some. The sample contains fewer than 250,000 clones, 87% of which appear only once. The sequenced material came from PBMCs or T cells enriched from blood (not recorded which). Source of these receptors: a woman younger than 45 with acute COVID-19.

This clone turned up a few times. This chain links TRBV30 with TRBJ1-1; 11 positions match TRBD1. This CDR3 is 13 amino acids long. With 1 base clipped from V and 10 bases from J, the junction kept 5 bases outside the gene matches. Germline CDR1 reads GTSNPN; CDR2 reads SVGIG (reference sequence). The chain's CDR3 is CAWSAGQGARAFF. The CDR3 DNA sequence: TGTGCCTGGAGTGCCGGACAGGGGGCTAGAGCTTTCTTT.

This sequence joins TRBV2 and TRBJ2-7, with TRBD1 identical over 9 bases. The V segment lost 7 bases and the J segment 6 bases; nucleotides outside the gene matches: 7. The length of the CDR3 is 13 residues. Germline CDR1 reads SNHLY; CDR2 reads FYNNEI. The CDR3 reads CASKGTGIFEQYF. CDR3 bases: TGTGCCAGCAAAGGGACAGGGATTTTCGAGCAGTACTTC.

The genes are TRBV6-5 and TRBJ1-2; TRBD1 agrees at 9 bases. The CDR3 is made up of 15 amino acids. Trimming removed 2 bases from V and 4 bases from J; junction bases left unmatched: 5. Germline V gene lookup returns CDR1 MNHEY and CDR2 SVGAGI. The CDR3 DNA is TGTGCCAGCAGTTACGTGACAGGGGGAAGCTATGGCTACACCTTC. Translating gives CASSYVTGGSYGYTF.

V is TRBV7-9 and J is TRBJ2-3; 7 bases align to TRBD2. Trimming removed 2 bases from V and 3 bases from J; junction bases left unmatched: 14. Germline loops: CDR1 SEHNR, CDR2 FQNEAQ (reference sequence). This CDR3 region has 18 residues. The CDR3 reads CASSLFAIRTSGTDTQYF. DNA of the CDR3: TGTGCCAGCAGCTTATTTGCGATAAGGACTAGTGGTACAGATACGCAGTATTTT.

The chain couples TRBV6-5 to TRBJ1-2; a possible D gene is TRBD1 (5 bases). Germline CDR1 is MNHEY and CDR2 is SVGAGI. The V gene lost 2 bases and the J gene lost 4 bases, with 14 bases spanning the gap. This CDR3 comprises 15 residues. This CDR3 reads CASSYTDSDVYGYTF. The CDR3 region has the DNA TGTGCCAGCAGTTACACCGACAGTGACGTCTATGGCTACACCTTC.

The rearrangement links TRBV27 to TRBJ2-1, with a tentative D call TRBD2 (6 bases). Germline CDR1 and CDR2: MNHEY and SMNVEV (reference sequence). This CDR3 has 15 amino acids. V was shortened by 7 bases and J by 8 bases, with 21 bases between the two germline ends. CDR3 sequence: CASTVRAGPTDEQFF. DNA for the CDR3: TGTGCCAGCACAGTCAGAGCGGGTCCGACGGATGAGCAGTTCTTC.

The chain has TRBV30 and TRBJ1-4; D unclear. Trimming removed 5 bases from V and 3 bases from J, with 4 bases in between. Germline CDR1 GTSNPN, CDR2 SVGIG (reference sequence). The CDR3 runs 11 residues. The CDR3: CAWGSNEKLFF. CDR3 coding DNA: TGTGCCTGGGGCTCTAATGAAAAACTGTTTTTT.

The genes are TRBV19 and TRBJ1-6; TRBD1 might be the D (6 bases). The V end lost 4 bases, the J end lost 7 bases, and 14 bases lay between the germline ends. Germline V gene sequence: CDR1 LNHDA, CDR2 SQIVND (reference sequence). The CDR3 length is 15 residues. CDR3 amino acids: CASSTPRTANSPLHF. As DNA, the CDR3 is TGTGCCAGTAGTACCCCCCGGACAGCAAATTCACCCCTCCACTTT.

This clone was observed a single time. The chain joins TRBV27 to TRBJ1-2, with D possibly being TRBD1 (6 bases). The CDR3 totals 15 residues. The germline V gene has CDR1 MNHEY and CDR2 SMNVEV (reference sequence). Deletions cut 6 bases from V and 6 bases from J, with 20 bases between. The CDR3 loop is CASSPNRDVRNGYTF. The CDR3, as DNA: TGTGCCAGCAGCCCCAACAGGGATGTGAGGAATGGCTACACCTTC.

A few counts support this clone. The chain combines TRBV19 with TRBJ2-1, with D tentatively TRBD2 (6 bases). V gave up 2 bases and J gave up 5 bases, with 13 bases separating them. Germline V gene data show CDR1 as LNHDA and CDR2 as SQIVND (reference sequence). This CDR3 is 15 amino acids long. This CDR3 is CASSISHGLNNEQFF. The CDR3 DNA reads TGTGCCAGTAGTATATCTCACGGACTAAACAATGAGCAGTTCTTC.

The rearrangement links TRBV5-4 to TRBJ1-4, with 8 positions matching TRBD1. The CDR3 sequence is 15 residues long. Per germline, CDR1 SGHNT and CDR2 YYREEE (reference sequence). J was trimmed by 8 bases and V by 0 bases; bases with no gene match: 6. The CDR3 DNA sequence: TGTGCCAGCAGCTTGGAGACAGGGGTGGACGAAAAACTGTTTTTT. This translates into CASSLETGVDEKLFF.

The CDR3 coding sequence is TGTGCCAGCAGCCAAGGTTCGGGGTTTCACTACAATGAGCAGTTCTTC. This translates into CASSQGSGFHYNEQFF. The rearrangement uses TRBV3-1 (or the pseudogene TRBV3-2) and TRBJ2-1, with D perhaps matching TRBD2 (5 bases). Per the germline V gene, CDR1 is LGHDT and CDR2 is YNNKEL (reference sequence). Trimming stripped 1 base from V and 3 bases from J, with 13 bases between. CDR3 length: 16 residues.

This clone occurred a few times. The V gene is TRBV3-1 (or the pseudogene TRBV3-2), the J gene TRBJ1-1; D unresolved. Germline V lookup: CDR1 LGHDT, CDR2 YNNKEL (reference sequence). The CDR3 has 14 residues. V was trimmed by 4 bases and J by 5 bases, leaving 14 bases between them. CDR3 protein: CASSRSASRTEAFF. CDR3 nucleotide sequence: TGTGCCAGCAGCCGTTCGGCGTCGAGGACTGAAGCTTTCTTT.

The chain recombines TRBV20-1 with TRBJ1-5, with unresolved D. This CDR3 region has 13 residues. The V end lost 3 bases, the J end lost 4 bases, and 10 bases lay between the germline ends. CDR1 and CDR2 (germline): DFQATT, SNEGSKA (reference sequence). CDR3 nucleotide sequence: TGCAGTGCTAGTGGGCAGATTAATCAGCCCCAGCATTTT. As protein: CSASGQINQPQHF.

The chain employs TRBV25-1 and TRBJ1-1, with a weak D call TRBD1 (6 bases). This CDR3 region has 14 residues. Germline V gene data show CDR1 as MGHDK and CDR2 as SYGVNS. Trimming took off 6 bases at V and 4 bases at J, with 15 bases between the two ends. As DNA, the CDR3 is TGTGCCAGCAGGGGACCAGGGGCGATCACTGAAGCTTTCTTT. It yields the protein CASRGPGAITEAFF. The full variable domain, its missing parts supplied by reference TRBV25-1 and TRBJ1-1, is EADIYQTPRYLVIGTGKKITLECSQTMGHDKMYWYQQDPGMELHLIHYSYGVNSTEKGDLSSESTVSRIRTEHFPLTLESARPSHTSQYLCASRGPGAITEAFFGQGTRLTVV.

The chain carries TRBV7-6 and TRBJ1-5; a weak D match, TRBD1 (5 bases). The germline gives CDR1 SGHVS, CDR2 FNYEAQ. The V end lost 6 bases, the J end lost 6 bases, and 15 bases lay between the germline ends. The CDR3 consists of 14 residues. CDR3 amino acids: CASSPRSQGQPQHF. The CDR3 coding sequence is TGTGCCAGCAGTCCACGGAGCCAGGGTCAGCCCCAGCATTTT.

The gene calls are TRBV4-1 and TRBJ1-3, with 8 bases identical to TRBD1. The J segment lost 3 bases and the V segment lost 0 bases, leaving 4 bases of the junction unmatched. From germline, CDR1 is MGHRA and CDR2 YSYEKL. The CDR3 is made up of 16 amino acids. The CDR3 DNA sequence: TGCGCCAGCAGCCAAGACAGGGGGCGAGGTGGAAACACCATATATTTT. Protein product: CASSQDRGRGGNTIYF.

The rearrangement links TRBV4-1 to TRBJ1-1; the match to TRBD1 covers 9 bases. CDR1 is MGHRA and CDR2 is YSYEKL in the germline V gene. This CDR3 has 15 amino acids. Trimming removed 0 bases from V and 4 bases from J; junction bases left unmatched: 3. The CDR3 reads CASSQDTDRGTEAFF. CDR3 DNA sequence: TGCGCCAGCAGCCAAGATACGGACAGGGGCACTGAAGCTTTCTTT.

The chain employs TRBV7-2 and TRBJ1-5; 7 bases are a match to TRBD1. Germline V gene lookup returns CDR1 SGHTA and CDR2 FQGNSA. This CDR3 comprises 17 residues. J was trimmed by 0 bases and V by 1 base; bases with no gene match: 6. The CDR3 nucleotides are TGTGCCAGCAGCTTAGTTCAGGGGGTCAATAGCAATCAGCCCCAGCATTTT. Protein sequence: CASSLVQGVNSNQPQHF.

As to this clone: The same CDR3 can be traced to other DNA sequences in this sample. The V gene is TRBV6-5, the J gene TRBJ1-1; no clear D. CDR1 is MNHEY and CDR2 is SVGAGI in the germline V gene. V lost 0 bases and J lost 3, with 8 bases in between. This CDR3 is 14 amino acids long. This chain's CDR3 is CASSYSRGYTEAFF. The CDR3 DNA is TGTGCCAGCAGTTACTCGAGAGGGTACACTGAAGCTTTCTTT.

J is TRBJ1-4 and V is TRBV6-5; tentative D call: TRBD1 (5 bases). Trimming took 6 bases from V and 7 from J, leaving 15 bases between them. The CDR3 has 14 residues. CDR1 and CDR2 (germline): MNHEY, SVGAGI. The DNA for the CDR3 is TGTGCCAGCAGGCCCCCGGGGGTCGGTGAAAAACTGTTTTTT. Translating it yields CASRPPGVGEKLFF.

The chain employs TRBV9 and TRBJ1-2; D not certain. Trimming removed 4 bases at V and 3 bases at J, with 13 bases between. CDR3 size: 14 residues. Germline assignment: CDR1 SGDLS and CDR2 YYNGEE. The CDR3 DNA follows: TGTGCCAGCAGCTCATATGAGGTTTACTATGGCTACACCTTC. Its translation is CASSSYEVYYGYTF.

This rearrangement joins TRBV15 to TRBJ1-5; 7 nucleotides agree with TRBD1. The germline V gene encodes CDR1 LNHNV and CDR2 YYDKDF (reference sequence). With V trimmed by 0 bases and J by 0 bases, 8 bases remained unmatched. The CDR3 loop spans 18 amino acids. CDR3 bases: TGTGCCACCAGCAGAGACTCCAATACAGGGGATAGCAATCAGCCCCAGCATTTT. This sequence encodes CATSRDSNTGDSNQPQHF.

J is TRBJ1-5 and V is TRBV19, with a tentative D call TRBD1 (5 bases). V lost 3 bases and J 7 bases, leaving 16 bases between the germline ends. CDR3 length equals 15 residues. Germline values: CDR1 LNHDA, CDR2 SQIVND (reference sequence). The CDR3 protein is CASSIVPGGNQPQHF. The CDR3 DNA is TGTGCCAGTAGTATCGTACCGGGGGGGAACCAGCCCCAGCATTTT. Drawing the rest from reference TRBV19 and TRBJ1-5, the complete variable domain is DGGITQSPKYLFRKEGQNVTLSCEQNLNHDAMYWYRQDPGQGLRLIYYSQIVNDFQKGDIAEGYSVSREKKESFPLTVTSAQKNPTAFYLCASSIVPGGNQPQHFGDGTRLSIL.

The V and J genes are TRBV12-5 and TRBJ1-3, with D possibly matching TRBD1 (5 bases). The V gene's germline CDR1 is LGHNT and CDR2 FRNRAP. V was clipped by 2 bases and J by 0 bases, with 14 bases between them. The CDR3 has 17 amino acids. CDR3 bases: TGTGCTAGTGGTTTGTGGGATCAGACAGTCTCTGGAAACACCATATATTTT. Its protein product is CASGLWDQTVSGNTIYF.

The V and J genes are TRBV6-5 and TRBJ2-7; 8 bases map to TRBD1. This CDR3 is built from 14 residues. From germline, CDR1 is MNHEY and CDR2 SVGAGI. J gave up 3 bases and V 5 bases, and 6 bases lay outside the gene matches. The CDR3 loop is CASSRSGGSYEQYF. The CDR3 bases are TGTGCCAGCAGTAGATCAGGGGGCAGCTACGAGCAGTACTTC.

CDR3 nucleotides: TGCGCCAGCAGACGTGACAGGGATGGAGAAAAACTGTTTTTT. Translating it yields CASRRDRDGEKLFF. This chain uses TRBV5-1 with TRBJ1-4; 7 nucleotides align to TRBD1. Germline CDR1 and CDR2: SGHRS and YFSETQ. This CDR3 region has 14 residues. J gave up 8 bases and V 5 bases, and 9 bases lay outside the gene matches.

The chain links TRBV5-1 to TRBJ1-3; a possible D gene is TRBD1 (5 bases). The V end was cut by 4 bases, the J end by 0 bases, with 8 bases between. CDR3 length equals 14 residues. The germline V gene has CDR1 SGHRS and CDR2 YFSETQ. CDR3 sequence: CASSDSNSGNTIYF. The CDR3 nucleotides read TGCGCCAGCAGCGACAGCAACTCTGGAAACACCATATATTTT.

V gene TRBV6-4 combines with J gene TRBJ2-5; 7 bases line up with TRBD1. Germline CDR1 reads MRHNA; CDR2 reads SNTAGT. This CDR3 has 15 amino acids. The V and J ends lost 3 bases and 1 base, in that order; junction bases with no gene match: 5. The chain's CDR3 is CASSESAGGQETQYF. The CDR3 region has the DNA TGTGCCAGCAGTGAGTCGGCAGGGGGCCAAGAGACCCAGTACTTC.

This clone was observed a single time. CDR3 in DNA: TGTGCCAGCTACGGAGGGGGCGCCGAGGACACTGAAGCTTTCTTT. It translates to CASYGGGAEDTEAFF. The chain joins TRBV2 to TRBJ1-1, with 7 nucleotides matching TRBD1. The germline gives CDR1 SNHLY, CDR2 FYNNEI. The CDR3 consists of 15 residues. V was pared by 8 bases and J by 3 bases, with 12 bases of the junction left unmatched.